The sequence of this T cell receptor beta chain was determined in a study of cytomegalovirus exposure and HLA in healthy donors. Findings and limits, study-wide: Excluded: some indistinguishable V segments such as TRBV6-2 and TRBV6-3.

Unmatched junction bases numbered 1, after V lost 3 bases and J lost 8 bases. The CDR3 has 12 amino acids. In germline, CDR1 is SGHTA, CDR2 FQGNSA. As regards this clone: Its antigen is undetermined.

PCR involved 60 Vbeta and 13 Jbeta primers. Assay used: immunoSEQ multiplex PCR; TCRdb lists only in-frame clones, some missing. Of tens of thousands of clones listed, 79% are singletons. Sequencing was carried out using PBMCs. The rearrangement uses TRBV7-2 and TRBJ1-1; TRBD1 agrees at 9 bases. The TCR sequence derives from a woman in her twenties or thirties in good health and CMV-seronegative. This CDR3 is CASSFGQGEAFF. In DNA form, the CDR3 reads TGTGCCAGCAGCTTCGGACAGGGGGAAGCTTTCTTT.